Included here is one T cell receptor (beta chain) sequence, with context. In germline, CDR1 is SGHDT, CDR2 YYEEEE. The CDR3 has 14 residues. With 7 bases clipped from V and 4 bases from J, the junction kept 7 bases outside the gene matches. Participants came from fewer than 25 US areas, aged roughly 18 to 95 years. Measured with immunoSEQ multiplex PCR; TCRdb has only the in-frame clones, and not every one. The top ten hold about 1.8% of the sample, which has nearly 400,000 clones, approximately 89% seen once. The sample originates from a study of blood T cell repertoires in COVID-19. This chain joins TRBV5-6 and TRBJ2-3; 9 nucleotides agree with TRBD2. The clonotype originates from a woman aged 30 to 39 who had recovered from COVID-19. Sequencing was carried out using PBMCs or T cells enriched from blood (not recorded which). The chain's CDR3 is CASGVSGSSDTQYF. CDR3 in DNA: TGTGCCAGCGGGGTTAGCGGGAGCTCAGATACGCAGTATTTT. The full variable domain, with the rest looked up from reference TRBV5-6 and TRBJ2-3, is DAGVTQSPTHLIKTRGQQVTLRCSPKSGHDTVSWYQQALGQGPQFIFQYYEEEERQRGNFPDRFSGHQFPNYSSELNVNALLLGDSALYLCASGVSGSSDTQYFGPGTRLTVL.